A single sample is the source of the 3 T cell receptor beta chains below, sequenced in a study of OX40 agonist ivuxolimab in advanced cancers. Method: immunoSEQ multiplex PCR; TCRdb's copy keeps in-frame clones and lacks some. The data show roughly 19,000 clones, about 86% seen once. The specimen was CD4+ or CD8+ T cells sorted from blood, collected in a trial of the OX40 agonist ivuxolimab. These TCRs come from an adult with an advanced solid tumor such as melanoma, head and neck, liver or kidney cancer.

The DNA for the CDR3 is TGCGCCAGCAGCTTGGGGGGCCTTGAAGCTTTCTTT. Encoded protein: CASSLGGLEAFF. The chain joins TRBV5-1 to TRBJ1-1; maybe TRBD1 (5 bases). CDR3 length equals 12 residues. V was trimmed by 0 bases and J by 7 bases, leaving 7 bases between them. Germline CDR1 and CDR2: SGHRS and YFSETQ.

This clone was found once. The gene calls are TRBV28 and TRBJ2-2; D perhaps matches TRBD1 (6 bases). The CDR3 is made up of 12 amino acids. Trimming stripped 10 bases from V and 6 bases from J, with 12 bases between. From germline, CDR1 is MDHEN and CDR2 SYDVKM. CDR3 amino acids: CATSQGPGELFF. The DNA of the CDR3 is TGTGCCACCTCACAGGGCCCCGGGGAGCTGTTTTTT.

The CDR3 spells CSVEWGADTQYF. The CDR3 nucleotides are TGCAGCGTTGAATGGGGAGCGGATACGCAGTATTTT. The chain carries TRBV29-1 and TRBJ2-3; D is possibly TRBD2 (5 bases). Trimming left V 2 bases short and J 6 bases short, with 9 bases between. This CDR3 spans 12 amino acids. Germline V CDR1 and CDR2: SQVTM, ANQGSEA.